A single sample gave rise to the 23 T cell receptor beta chains below, sequenced in a study of prognosis after radiotherapy for stage I lung cancer. TCR beta CDR3 amplification from genomic DNA was performed by two-round multiplex PCR. Primers were specific to each TRBV and TRBJ gene in first-round PCR. In TCRdb, the multiplex PCR reads were re-called with MiXCR into one record per CDR3 protein. The sample has some 56,000 distinct CDR3 sequences; approximately 26% are singletons. The sequencing used PBMCs, collected before or after stereotactic body radiation therapy (not recorded which). The receptors stem from a donor over 45 with non-small cell lung cancer.

This clonotype came up many times. The genes are TRBV5-1 and TRBJ2-7, with D perhaps given as TRBD1 or TRBD2 (5 bases each). The V gene's germline CDR1 is SGHRS and CDR2 YFSETQ. With 4 bases removed from V and 0 bases from J, the gap between germline ends came to 17 bases. This CDR3 has 16 amino acids. The CDR3 bases are TGCGCCAGCAGCAGGTTAGGGACGGTGAGCTCCTACGAGCAGTACTTC. Its protein is CASSRLGTVSSYEQYF.

On this clonotype: Germline is not matched at one junction end, which may reflect a read error. The chain has TRBV6-4 and TRBJ2-2; no clear D. The CDR3 sequence is 14 residues long. Germline V gives CDR1 MRHNA, CDR2 SNTAGT. CDR3 protein: CASSRDRYTWELFF. The CDR3 DNA sequence: TGTGCCAGCAGTCGCGATCGCTACACCTGGGAGCTGTTTTTT.

Details on this clonotype: With only one base between it and a far larger clone, this is likely a read error. The rearrangement joins TRBV6-4 to TRBJ1-1; 10 bases are shared with TRBD1. The V segment lost 6 bases and the J segment 6 bases; nucleotides outside the gene matches: 7. The CDR3 contains 14 residues. Germline CDR1 MRHNA, CDR2 SNTAGT. The CDR3 nucleotides read TGTGCCAGCAGGCCGACAGGGGGCAGGTCTGAAGCTTTCTTT. Translation: CASRPTGGRSEAFF.

This clonotype came up many times. The gene calls are TRBV10-3 and TRBJ1-5; D gene unclear. The V end lost 6 bases, the J end lost 2 bases, and 11 bases lay between the germline ends. Germline V lookup: CDR1 ENHRY, CDR2 SYGVKD. The CDR3 consists of 14 residues. DNA of the CDR3: TGTGCCATCAGCGAGGCCTGGGGCAATCAGCCCCAGCATTTT. Translating gives CAISEAWGNQPQHF.

This clonotype was recorded many times. The V call is TRBV30, the J call TRBJ1-6; D remains ambiguous. Germline V CDR1 and CDR2: GTSNPN, SVGIG (reference sequence). CDR3 size: 14 residues. V lost 7 bases and J lost 3, with 13 bases in between. The CDR3 loop reads CALGVAGYNSPLHF. The CDR3 bases are TGTGCCTTAGGCGTCGCGGGCTATAATTCACCCCTCCACTTT.

This clonotype was counted ten times or more. Because it lacks the conserved phenylalanine or tryptophan at the end, this CDR3 is likely a read error. The chain has TRBV6-2 or TRBV6-3 and TRBJ2-1, with unresolved D. The V gene lost 2 bases and the J gene lost 7 bases, with 12 bases spanning the gap. There are 14 residues in the CDR3. Germline V gives CDR1 MNHEY, CDR2 SVGEGT. The CDR3 loop reads CASSYEVLGNEQFL. The CDR3 bases are TGTGCCAGCAGTTACGAAGTTTTGGGGAATGAGCAGTTCCTC.

About this clonotype: A far larger clone is only one base removed, so a read error is likely. The V gene is TRBV6-6, the J gene TRBJ2-7; TRBD1 aligns across 7 bases. CDR1 is MNHNY and CDR2 is SVGAGI in the germline V gene (reference sequence). The CDR3 covers 15 residues. With V trimmed by 4 bases and J by 2 bases, 8 bases remained unmatched. The CDR3 loop is CASSSRGSTTYEQYF. The DNA of the CDR3 is TGTGCCAGCAGTTCCAGGGGGTCTACCACCTACGAGCAGTACTTC.

This clonotype came up many times. This rearrangement joins TRBV28 to TRBJ2-5, with 7 bases matching TRBD1. V trimming: 2 bases; J trimming: 5 bases; junction bases outside the gene matches: 2. This CDR3 comprises 13 residues. Per the germline V gene, CDR1 is MDHEN and CDR2 is SYDVKM. CDR3 DNA sequence: TGTGCCAGCAGTTTAAGGGGGCTTGAGACCCAGTACTTC. It codes for CASSLRGLETQYF.

This clonotype has at least ten counts. This chain links TRBV4-1 with TRBJ1-3, with D uncertain. CDR1 and CDR2 (germline): MGHRA, YSYEKL. Trimming removed 0 bases from V and 14 bases from J, with 11 bases in between. The CDR3 totals 12 residues. Here the CDR3 reads CASSQDELALYF. The CDR3 bases are TGCGCCAGCAGCCAAGATGAGTTAGCCCTATATTTT.

Notes on this clonotype: Its ends do not fully match the called genes, so a read error is possible. V gene TRBV4-1 combines with J gene TRBJ2-1; 10 bases fit TRBD1. The CDR3 loop spans 18 amino acids. The germline gives CDR1 MGHRA, CDR2 YSYEKL. CDR3 nucleotides: TGCGCCAGCAACCAAGATGCGACAGGGGGCATCTATGGAAATGAGCAGTTCTTC. Amino acid sequence: CASNQDATGGIYGNEQFF.

For this clonotype: A clone one base away is much larger, so this may be a read error. This rearrangement joins TRBV3-1 to TRBJ2-1; no clear D. The CDR3 sequence is 14 residues long. CDR1 and CDR2 (germline): LGHDT, YNNKEL (reference sequence). V was clipped by 4 bases and J by 9 bases, with 16 bases between them. In DNA form, the CDR3 reads TGTGCCAGCAGCCCAGACTCCGGATGGGGTGAGCAGTTCTTC. It codes for CASSPDSGWGEQFF.

In this sample, this clonotype turned up many times. The rearrangement links TRBV20-1 to TRBJ2-3; D may be TRBD1 (6 bases). The CDR3 extends over 15 amino acids. Germline CDR1 is DFQATT and CDR2 is SNEGSKA (reference sequence). V lost 4 bases to trimming and J lost 6 bases, with 20 bases between them. DNA of the CDR3: TGCAGTGCTACCCGCAAACTATACAGGGTTGATACGCAGTATTTT. Its protein product is CSATRKLYRVDTQYF.

Worth noting for this clonotype: A single base is all that separates this from a far larger clone, so a read error is likely. The rearrangement links TRBV6-5 to TRBJ2-3; D possibly uses TRBD1 or TRBD2 (5 bases each). Germline V CDR1 and CDR2: MNHEY, SVGAGI. There are 15 residues in the CDR3. Deletions cut 5 bases from V and 2 bases from J, with 14 bases between. CDR3 sequence: CASSDRRDPTDTQYF. DNA for the CDR3: TGTGCCAGCAGTGACCGCAGGGACCCCACAGATACGCAGTATTTT.

Many counts were recorded for this clonotype. The rearrangement uses TRBV20-1 and TRBJ1-2; 7 nucleotides match TRBD1. The germline gives CDR1 DFQATT, CDR2 SNEGSKA (reference sequence). The CDR3 covers 13 residues. The V segment lost 7 bases and the J segment 3 bases; nucleotides outside the gene matches: 8. The CDR3 here is CSVPPGTDYGYTF. The CDR3 DNA reads as TGCAGTGTACCACCCGGGACAGACTATGGCTACACCTTC.

As for this clonotype: A single base separates this from a much larger clone, so it may be a read error. This chain connects TRBV6-1 to TRBJ1-5; weak D call: TRBD1 (6 bases). Germline values: CDR1 MNHNS, CDR2 SASEGT. The CDR3 length is 15 residues. The CDR3 protein is CASSPNQGRNQLQHF. The CDR3 nucleotides are TGTGCCAGCAGTCCTAACCAGGGGCGCAATCAGCTCCAGCATTTT.

Comments on this clonotype: The DNA is omitted, as the CDR3 cannot be located on it reliably, and the CDR3 follows TCRdb's listing. The chain is built from TRBV5-4 and TRBJ2-5. The CDR3 region is 21 residues in length, termini included. The germline V gene encodes CDR1 SGHNT and CDR2 YYREEE (reference sequence). The CDR3 protein is CASSLASGNEKLFFGSETQYF.

At least ten counts were recorded for this clonotype. The rearrangement links TRBV4-3 to TRBJ1-6, with TRBD1 matching over 7 bases. The CDR3 loop spans 15 amino acids. Germline V lookup: CDR1 LGHNA, CDR2 YSLEER. V was pared by 2 bases and J by 10 bases, with 8 bases of the junction left unmatched. The chain's CDR3 is CASSQNTGVRSPLHF. The CDR3 DNA sequence: TGCGCCAGCAGCCAAAATACAGGGGTTAGGTCACCCCTCCACTTT.

This clonotype was counted ten times or more. The V gene is TRBV5-6, the J gene TRBJ1-5; maybe TRBD1 (5 bases). V dropped 3 bases and J dropped 7 bases, with 8 bases sitting between them. Germline V CDR1 and CDR2: SGHDT, YYEEEE. The CDR3 contains 12 residues. Here the CDR3 reads CASSYGGQPQHF. The DNA of the CDR3 is TGTGCCAGCAGCTATGGGGGACAGCCCCAGCATTTT. Supplemented by reference TRBV5-6 and TRBJ1-5, the full variable domain reads DAGVTQSPTHLIKTRGQQVTLRCSPKSGHDTVSWYQQALGQGPQFIFQYYEEEERQRGNFPDRFSGHQFPNYSSELNVNALLLGDSALYLCASSYGGQPQHFGDGTRLSIL.

This clonotype was observed at least ten times. The chain employs TRBV6-1 and TRBJ2-1; D is tentatively TRBD1 or TRBD2 (5 bases each). V shed 0 bases and J shed 0 bases, with 6 bases lying between them. The CDR3 consists of 15 residues. The germline V gene encodes CDR1 MNHNS and CDR2 SASEGT. The CDR3 DNA follows: TGTGCCAGCAGTGAAGCGGGGGACTCCTACAATGAGCAGTTCTTC. This gives the protein CASSEAGDSYNEQFF.

The rearrangement uses TRBV6-4 and TRBJ2-7; 9 bases map to TRBD2. There are 14 residues in the CDR3. J gave up 3 bases and V 8 bases, and 8 bases lay outside the gene matches. Germline CDR1 is MRHNA and CDR2 is SNTAGT. In DNA, the CDR3 is TGTGCCAGCGAGGGCGGGGGGGTCCACTACGAGCAGTACTTC. Translating gives CASEGGGVHYEQYF.

This clonotype was counted at least ten times. The CDR3 sequence is CASRRDTSTAETQYF. CDR3 coding DNA: TGCGCCAGCAGACGGGACACTTCGACGGCGGAGACCCAGTACTTC. The chain links TRBV5-1 to TRBJ2-5, with a tentative D call TRBD1 (6 bases). V gave up 5 bases and J gave up 5 bases, with 19 bases separating them. The CDR3 runs 15 residues. Germline V CDR1 and CDR2: SGHRS, YFSETQ.

The chain employs TRBV6-1 and TRBJ1-6, with D tentatively TRBD1 (5 bases). CDR3 length: 14 amino acids. Trimming removed 8 bases at V and 6 bases at J, with 14 bases between. Germline values: CDR1 MNHNS, CDR2 SASEGT. CDR3 nucleotide sequence: TGTGCCAGCCTATGTCGGGGGAGTAATTCACCCCTCCACTTT. As protein: CASLCRGSNSPLHF.

Notes on this clonotype: A clone one base away is much larger, so this may be a read error. The chain couples TRBV4-3 to TRBJ2-3; D is ambiguous. The CDR3 has 17 amino acids. Germline lookup yields CDR1 LGHNA and CDR2 YSLEER. The CDR3 is CASSQYIPGDYTYTQYF. CDR3 DNA: TGCGCCAGCAGCCAATATATCCCTGGGGATTACACATATACGCAGTATTTT.